The sequence of this T cell receptor (beta chain) was determined in a study of blood T cell repertoires in COVID-19. Study-level background: The United States, Italy and Spain were the sources of the acute and convalescent COVID-19 samples. In each case, the material was cDNA or gDNA derived from T cells, B-cell-depleted T cells, or PBMCs.

In the study's own analysis: It was from reference gene primer amplification that nucleated cell counts were estimated. Clones were sequenced by immunoSEQ multiplex PCR, and TCRdb holds only the in-frame ones, with some missing. From that table come the V and J calls and clone size; the DNA was used to work out D and trimming. The sample holds approximately 200,000 clones, almost 90% seen once. Germline CDR1 and CDR2: SGDLS and YYNGEE. Trimming at V came to 4 bases and at J to 4 bases, leaving 10 bases not matched to a gene. The CDR3 extends over 15 amino acids. This chain connects TRBV9 to TRBJ1-2; 7 nucleotides agree with TRBD1. The source is a man between 18 and 35 years old with active or convalescent COVID-19. Sequencing was carried out using peripheral blood. The chain's CDR3 is CASSPRLTGTYGYTF. The CDR3 DNA follows: TGTGCCAGCAGCCCCCGTTTGACAGGGACCTATGGCTACACCTTC.